This T cell receptor beta chain was identified during a study of identical twins. TCRdb recomputed calls from the 5' RACE reads with MiXCR, one row per CDR3 protein. There are roughly 480,000 distinct CDR3 sequences in the sample; approximately 24% occur only once, and around 3% lies in the top ten. V was pared by 6 bases and J by 5 bases, with 14 bases of the junction left unmatched. CDR1 is MNHNS and CDR2 is SASEGT in the germline V gene. This CDR3 contains 16 residues. These data were also reused for a study on T cells expressing NK-cell markers.

The TCR sequence derives from a young woman in good health. This rearrangement joins TRBV6-1 to TRBJ2-3; TRBD2 matches 7 bases. Input material: CD4+ T cells sorted from blood. CDR3 nucleotide sequence: TGTGCCAGCAGACCACCTCAAAGCGGGAAGGGAGATACGCAGTATTTT. Its translation: CASRPPQSGKGDTQYF.